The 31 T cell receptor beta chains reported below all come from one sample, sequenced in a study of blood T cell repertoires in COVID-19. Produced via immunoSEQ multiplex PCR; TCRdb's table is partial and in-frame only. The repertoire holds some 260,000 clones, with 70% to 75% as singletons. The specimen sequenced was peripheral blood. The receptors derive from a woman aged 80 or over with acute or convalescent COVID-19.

Here the CDR3 reads CASSGSGRGTGELFF. CDR3 nucleotides: TGTGCCAGCAGCGGTAGCGGGAGAGGGACCGGGGAGCTGTTTTTT. This chain joins TRBV7-9 and TRBJ2-2; 9 bases match TRBD2. Germline assignment: CDR1 SEHNR and CDR2 FQNEAQ (reference sequence). The ends lost 5 bases at V and 5 bases at J; junction bases unmatched: 6. This CDR3 has 15 residues.

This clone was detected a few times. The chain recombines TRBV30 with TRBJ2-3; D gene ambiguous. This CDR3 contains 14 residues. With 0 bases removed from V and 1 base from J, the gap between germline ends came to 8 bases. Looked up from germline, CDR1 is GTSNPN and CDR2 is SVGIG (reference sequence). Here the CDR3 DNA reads TGTGCCTGGAGTGTTGTAGCTGGCACAGATACGCAGTATTTT. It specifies CAWSVVAGTDTQYF.

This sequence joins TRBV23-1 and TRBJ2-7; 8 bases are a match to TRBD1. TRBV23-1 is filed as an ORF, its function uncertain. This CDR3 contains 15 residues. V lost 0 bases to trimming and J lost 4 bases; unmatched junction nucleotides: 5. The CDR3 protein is CASSQSWDRRYEQYF. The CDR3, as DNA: TGCGCCAGCAGTCAATCGTGGGACAGGAGGTACGAGCAGTACTTC.

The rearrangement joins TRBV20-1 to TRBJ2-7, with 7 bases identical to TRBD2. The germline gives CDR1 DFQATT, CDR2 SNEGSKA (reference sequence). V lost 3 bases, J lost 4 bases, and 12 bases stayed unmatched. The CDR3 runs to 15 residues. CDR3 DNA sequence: TGCAGTGCTAGTCATCCGGGCGGGGGAGGATACGAGCAGTACTTC. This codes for CSASHPGGGGYEQYF.

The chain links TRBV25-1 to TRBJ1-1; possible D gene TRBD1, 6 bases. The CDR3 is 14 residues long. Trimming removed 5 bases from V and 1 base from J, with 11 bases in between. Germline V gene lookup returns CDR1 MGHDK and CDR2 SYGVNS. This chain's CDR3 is CASSFLGGNTEAFF. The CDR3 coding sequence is TGTGCCAGCAGTTTTCTAGGGGGGAACACTGAAGCTTTCTTT.

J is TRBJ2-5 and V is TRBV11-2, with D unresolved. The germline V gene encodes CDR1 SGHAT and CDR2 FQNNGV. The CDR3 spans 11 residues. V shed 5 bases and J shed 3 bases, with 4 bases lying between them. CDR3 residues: CASSIKETQYF. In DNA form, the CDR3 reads TGTGCCAGCAGCATAAAAGAGACCCAGTACTTC.

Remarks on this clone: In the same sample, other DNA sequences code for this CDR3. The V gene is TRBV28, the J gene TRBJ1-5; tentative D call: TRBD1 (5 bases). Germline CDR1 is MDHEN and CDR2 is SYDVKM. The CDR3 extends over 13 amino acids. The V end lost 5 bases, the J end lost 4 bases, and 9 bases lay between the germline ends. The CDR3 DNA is TGTGCCAGCAGTCTATCAGGGAATCAGCCCCAGCATTTT. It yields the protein CASSLSGNQPQHF.

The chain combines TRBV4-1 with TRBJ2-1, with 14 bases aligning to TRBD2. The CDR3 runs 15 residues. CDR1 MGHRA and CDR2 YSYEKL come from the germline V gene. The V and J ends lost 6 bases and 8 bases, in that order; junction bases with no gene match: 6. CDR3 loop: CASRLGLAGAYEQFF. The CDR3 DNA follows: TGCGCCAGCAGATTGGGACTAGCGGGAGCATATGAGCAGTTCTTC.

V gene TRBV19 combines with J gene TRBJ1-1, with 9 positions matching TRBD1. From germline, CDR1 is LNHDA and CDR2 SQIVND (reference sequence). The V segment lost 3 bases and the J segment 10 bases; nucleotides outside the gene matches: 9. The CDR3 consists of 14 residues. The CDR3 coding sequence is TGTGCCAGTAGTATTACAGGGGGCAGGGGCTCAGCTTTCTTT. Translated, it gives CASSITGGRGSAFF.

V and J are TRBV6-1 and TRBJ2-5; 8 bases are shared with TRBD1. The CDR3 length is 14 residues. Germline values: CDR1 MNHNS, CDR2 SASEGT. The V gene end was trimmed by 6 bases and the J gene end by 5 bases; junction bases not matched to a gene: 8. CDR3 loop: CASSPTGVGETQYF. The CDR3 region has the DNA TGTGCCAGCAGCCCGACAGGGGTAGGGGAGACCCAGTACTTC.

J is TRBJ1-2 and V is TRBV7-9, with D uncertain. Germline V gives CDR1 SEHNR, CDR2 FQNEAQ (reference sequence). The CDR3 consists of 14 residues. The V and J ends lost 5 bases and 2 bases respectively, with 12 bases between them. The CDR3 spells CASSPTGRNYGYTF. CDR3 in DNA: TGTGCCAGCAGCCCCACCGGGAGGAACTATGGCTACACCTTC.

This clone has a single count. The CDR3 protein is CASSPPVGTGASTYGYTF. The CDR3, as DNA: TGTGCCAGCTCACCACCGGTGGGCACAGGGGCGAGTACCTATGGCTACACCTTC. The chain recombines TRBV18 with TRBJ1-2, with 7 bases identical to TRBD1. The germline V gene has CDR1 KGHSH and CDR2 LQKENI. Trimming took 0 bases from V and 4 from J; bases not matched to a gene: 14. This CDR3 spans 18 amino acids.

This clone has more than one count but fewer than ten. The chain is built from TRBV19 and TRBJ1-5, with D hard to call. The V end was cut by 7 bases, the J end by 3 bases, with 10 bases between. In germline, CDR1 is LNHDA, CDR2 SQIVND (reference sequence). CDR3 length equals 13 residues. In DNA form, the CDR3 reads TGTGCCAGTACCGCGGAGCTCAATCAGCCCCAGCATTTT. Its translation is CASTAELNQPQHF.

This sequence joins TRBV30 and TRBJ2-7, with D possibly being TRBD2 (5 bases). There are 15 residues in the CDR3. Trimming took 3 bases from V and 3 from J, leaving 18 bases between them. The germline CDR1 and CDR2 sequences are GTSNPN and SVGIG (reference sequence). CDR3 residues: CAWRGRDGADYEQYF. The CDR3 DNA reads TGTGCCTGGAGGGGCCGGGATGGTGCGGACTACGAGCAGTACTTC.

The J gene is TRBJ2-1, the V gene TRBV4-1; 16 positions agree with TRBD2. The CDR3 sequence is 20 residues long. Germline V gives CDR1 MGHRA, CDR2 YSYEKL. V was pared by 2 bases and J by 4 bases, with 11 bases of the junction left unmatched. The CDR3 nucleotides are TGCGCCAGCAGCCAAAGAGGGACTAGCGGGGGGGCCTTAGGGTACAATGAGCAGTTCTTC. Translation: CASSQRGTSGGALGYNEQFF.

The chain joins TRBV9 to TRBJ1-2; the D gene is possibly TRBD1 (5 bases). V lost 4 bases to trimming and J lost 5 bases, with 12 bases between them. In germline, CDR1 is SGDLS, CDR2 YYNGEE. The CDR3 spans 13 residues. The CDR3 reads CASSPQEGYGYTF. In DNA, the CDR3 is TGTGCCAGCAGCCCCCAGGAGGGGTATGGCTACACCTTC.

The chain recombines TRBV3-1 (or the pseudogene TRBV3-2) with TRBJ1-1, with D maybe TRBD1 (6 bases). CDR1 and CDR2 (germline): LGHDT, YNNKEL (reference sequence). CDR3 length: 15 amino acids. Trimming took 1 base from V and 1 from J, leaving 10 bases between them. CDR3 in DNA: TGTGCCAGCAGCCAAGGTGGGACACAGAACACTGAAGCTTTCTTT. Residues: CASSQGGTQNTEAFF.

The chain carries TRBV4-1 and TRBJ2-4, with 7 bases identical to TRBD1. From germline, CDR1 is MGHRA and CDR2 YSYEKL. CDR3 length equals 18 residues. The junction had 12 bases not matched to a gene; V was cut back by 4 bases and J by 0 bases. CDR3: CASSPLGQNVLAKNIQYF. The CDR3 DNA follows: TGCGCCAGCAGCCCCCTGGGACAGAACGTACTAGCCAAAAACATTCAGTACTTC.

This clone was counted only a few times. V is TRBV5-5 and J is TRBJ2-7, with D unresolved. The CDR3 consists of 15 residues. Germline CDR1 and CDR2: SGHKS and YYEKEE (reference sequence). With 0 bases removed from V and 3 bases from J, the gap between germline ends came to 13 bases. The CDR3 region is CASSLVRLSFYEQYF. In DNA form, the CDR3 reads TGTGCCAGCAGCTTGGTGAGGCTTTCTTTCTACGAGCAGTACTTC.

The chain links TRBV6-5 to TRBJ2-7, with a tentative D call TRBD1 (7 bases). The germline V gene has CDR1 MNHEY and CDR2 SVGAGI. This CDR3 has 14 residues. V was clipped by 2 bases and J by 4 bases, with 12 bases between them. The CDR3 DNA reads TGTGCCAGCAGTTACGACAGGGACTTTTACGAGCAGTACTTC. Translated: CASSYDRDFYEQYF.

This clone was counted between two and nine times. This CDR3 reads CASSLSGDRDQPQHF. DNA of the CDR3: TGTGCCAGCAGTTTAAGTGGGGACAGGGATCAGCCCCAGCATTTT. The gene calls are TRBV28 and TRBJ1-5; TRBD1 matches at 9 bases. The V segment lost 2 bases and the J segment 5 bases; nucleotides outside the gene matches: 4. Germline V gives CDR1 MDHEN, CDR2 SYDVKM. The length of the CDR3 is 15 residues.

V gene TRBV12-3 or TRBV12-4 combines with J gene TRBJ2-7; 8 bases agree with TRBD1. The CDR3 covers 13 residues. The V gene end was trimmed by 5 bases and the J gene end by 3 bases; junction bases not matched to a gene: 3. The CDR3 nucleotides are TGTGCCAGCAGTAAAGACAGGGGCTACGAGCAGTACTTC. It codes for CASSKDRGYEQYF.

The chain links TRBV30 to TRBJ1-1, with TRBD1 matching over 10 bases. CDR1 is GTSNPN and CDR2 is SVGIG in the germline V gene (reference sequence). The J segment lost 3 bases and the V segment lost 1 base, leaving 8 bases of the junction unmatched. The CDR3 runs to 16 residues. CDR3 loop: CAWSADRGTGDTEAFF. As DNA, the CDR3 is TGTGCCTGGAGTGCCGATCGCGGGACAGGGGACACTGAAGCTTTCTTT.

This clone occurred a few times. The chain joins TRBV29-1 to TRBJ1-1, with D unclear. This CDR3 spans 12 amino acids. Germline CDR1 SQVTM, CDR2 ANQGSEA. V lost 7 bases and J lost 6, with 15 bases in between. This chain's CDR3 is CSAQPVFPEAFF. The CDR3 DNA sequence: TGCAGCGCCCAACCGGTGTTCCCTGAAGCTTTCTTT.

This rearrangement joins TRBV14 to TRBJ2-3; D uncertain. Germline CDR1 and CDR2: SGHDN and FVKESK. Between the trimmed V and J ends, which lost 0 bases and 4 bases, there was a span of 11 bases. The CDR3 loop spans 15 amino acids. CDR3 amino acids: CASSQETAFPDTQYF. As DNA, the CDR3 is TGTGCCAGCAGCCAAGAGACTGCCTTTCCAGATACGCAGTATTTT.

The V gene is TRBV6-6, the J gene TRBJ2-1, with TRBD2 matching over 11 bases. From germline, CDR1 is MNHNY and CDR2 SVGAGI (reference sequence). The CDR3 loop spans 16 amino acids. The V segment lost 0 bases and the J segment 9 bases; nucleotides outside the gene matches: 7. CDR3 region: CASSYSLAGGYGEQFF. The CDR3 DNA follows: TGTGCCAGCAGTTACTCGTTAGCGGGAGGGTATGGTGAGCAGTTCTTC.

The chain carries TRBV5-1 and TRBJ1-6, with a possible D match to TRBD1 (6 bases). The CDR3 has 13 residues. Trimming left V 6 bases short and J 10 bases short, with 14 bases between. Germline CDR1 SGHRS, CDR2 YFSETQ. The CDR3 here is CASTSAGDSPLHF. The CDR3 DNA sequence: TGCGCCAGCACAAGCGCAGGGGACTCACCCCTCCACTTT. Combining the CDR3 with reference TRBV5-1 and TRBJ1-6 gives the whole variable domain KAGVTQTPRYLIKTRGQQVTLSCSPISGHRSVSWYQQTPGQGLQFLFEYFSETQRNKGNFPGRFSGRQFSNSRSEMNVSTLELGDSALYLCASTSAGDSPLHFGNGTRLTVT.

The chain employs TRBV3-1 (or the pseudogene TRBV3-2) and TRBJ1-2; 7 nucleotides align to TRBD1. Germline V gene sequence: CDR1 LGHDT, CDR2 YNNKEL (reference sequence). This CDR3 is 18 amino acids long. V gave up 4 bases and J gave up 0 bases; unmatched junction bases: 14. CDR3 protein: CASSPLGTAVPANYGYTF. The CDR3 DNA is TGTGCCAGCAGCCCGCTCGGGACAGCTGTCCCAGCTAACTATGGCTACACCTTC.

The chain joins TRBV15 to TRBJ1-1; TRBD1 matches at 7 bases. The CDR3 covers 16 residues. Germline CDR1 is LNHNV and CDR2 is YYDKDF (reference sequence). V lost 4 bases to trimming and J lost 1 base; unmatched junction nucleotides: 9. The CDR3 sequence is CATSTMTGWENTEAFF. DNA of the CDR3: TGTGCCACCAGCACGATGACAGGGTGGGAGAACACTGAAGCTTTCTTT. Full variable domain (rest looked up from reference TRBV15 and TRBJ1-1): DAMVIQNPRYQVTQFGKPVTLSCSQTLNHNVMYWYQQKSSQAPKLLFHYYDKDFNNEADTPDNFQSRRPNTSFCFLDIRSPGLGDTAMYLCATSTMTGWENTEAFFGQGTRLTVV.

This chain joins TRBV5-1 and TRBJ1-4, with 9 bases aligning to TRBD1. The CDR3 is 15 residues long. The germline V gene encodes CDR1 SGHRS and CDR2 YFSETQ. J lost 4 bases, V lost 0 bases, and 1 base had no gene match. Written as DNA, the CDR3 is TGCGCCAGCAGCTTGGCGGACAGGGGTAATGAAAAACTGTTTTTT. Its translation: CASSLADRGNEKLFF. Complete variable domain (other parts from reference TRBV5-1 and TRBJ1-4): KAGVTQTPRYLIKTRGQQVTLSCSPISGHRSVSWYQQTPGQGLQFLFEYFSETQRNKGNFPGRFSGRQFSNSRSEMNVSTLELGDSALYLCASSLADRGNEKLFFGSGTQLSVL.

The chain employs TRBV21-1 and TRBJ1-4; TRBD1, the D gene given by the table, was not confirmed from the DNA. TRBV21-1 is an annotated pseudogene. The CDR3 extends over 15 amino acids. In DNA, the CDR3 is TGTGCCAGCAGCGCTGCGGGACAGGGCTTTCGGAAACTGTTTTTT. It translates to CASSAAGQGFRKLFF.